This T cell receptor (beta chain) was captured by sequencing in a study of blood T cell repertoires in COVID-19 (dated by TCRdb to the early 2020s). As for the study more broadly: Collaborator samples came from the United States, Italy and Spain and covered acute and convalescent phases of COVID-19. The material from the prospective study consisted of cDNA or gDNA derived from T cells, B-cell-depleted T cells, or PBMCs. Subjects who had been exposed to COVID-19, were actively infected with it, or had recovered from it provided the deeply sampled blood TCRbeta repertoires that made up the dataset. A freely available public database, intended as a resource for researchers studying the immune response to SARS-CoV-2, is where the repertoires were released. The samples were drawn from two sources: the first 160 participants of the ongoing ImmuneRACE study, and over 950 subjects contributed by 6 global collaborators. Nearly every sample came with metadata listing a de-identified subject ID, COVID-19 status, age in years and sex. Where available, HLA class I and class II types were taken from metadata supplied by the sample provider and were not determined by assay-based typing. On the study overall, not on this receptor specifically: The quantity of clinical and demographic metadata differed by source and by participant and was supplied without curation.

CDR3 length: 14 amino acids, cysteine to phenylalanine. CDR3 DNA is the only sequence kept; it has 42 bases, read in frame from the first base. As for this clone: The antigen it binds to is not known. There are no base qualities to consult, and no much larger clone falls within one base.

Each collaborating institution followed its own protocols to collect whole blood in K2EDTA tubes. For TCRbeta analysis, collaborator samples were shipped as frozen whole blood, as isolated PBMCs, or as DNA extracted from either sample type. TCRbeta CDR3 regions were amplified from genomic DNA using the immunoSEQ Assay, a bias-controlled multiplex PCR. In the authors' own workflow: The number of nucleated cells in each sample was estimated by amplification of reference gene primers within the assay. Sequence reads were collapsed and filtered to measure the absolute abundance of every unique TCRbeta CDR3 rearrangement. Productive Simpson clonality was computed per sample as the square root of Simpson's diversity index over productive rearrangements. Here the immuneACCESS table is served through TCRdb, limited to in-frame sequences with V and J called. Missing clones are a known gap in these copies; in checked studies unresolved V genes cover under half, and the rest lacks a known reason. That table is the source of V, J and clone size, and D and trimming were worked out from the DNA. The sample data list about 43,000 clones, and approximately 86% of these were observed just once. Around 10% of the sample is in the top ten clones.

The sequence was obtained from a woman older than 75 with active COVID-19. Sequenced material: peripheral blood. The V gene is TRBV21-1 and the J gene is TRBJ1-3. TRBV21-1 is a documented pseudogene. The DNA sequence is given as TGTGCCAGCAGCAGGAGTCCCTCTGGAAACACCATATATTTT. It specifies CASSRSPSGNTIYF.